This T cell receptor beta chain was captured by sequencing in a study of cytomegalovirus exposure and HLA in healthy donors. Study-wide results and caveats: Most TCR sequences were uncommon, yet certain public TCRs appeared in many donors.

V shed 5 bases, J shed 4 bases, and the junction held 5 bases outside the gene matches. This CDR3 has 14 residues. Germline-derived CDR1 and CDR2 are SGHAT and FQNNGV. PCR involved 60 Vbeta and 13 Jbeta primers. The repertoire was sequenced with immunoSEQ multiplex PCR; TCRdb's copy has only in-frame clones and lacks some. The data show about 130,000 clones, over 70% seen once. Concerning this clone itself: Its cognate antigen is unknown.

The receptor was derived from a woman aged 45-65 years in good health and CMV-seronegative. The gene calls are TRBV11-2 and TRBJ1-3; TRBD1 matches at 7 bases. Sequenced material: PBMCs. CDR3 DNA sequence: TGTGCCAGCAGCCTCGACAGGGACGGAAACACCATATATTTT. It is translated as CASSLDRDGNTIYF.